A single sample gave rise to the 26 T cell receptor beta chains below, sequenced in a study of blood T cell repertoires in COVID-19. Profiled with immunoSEQ multiplex PCR; TCRdb holds only in-frame clones, not every one. This table has about 59,000 clones, roughly 84% appearing once. What was sequenced was peripheral blood. All receptors derive from a woman aged 70-85 years with acute or convalescent COVID-19.

This chain links TRBV3-1 (or the pseudogene TRBV3-2) with TRBJ1-1; 7 bases fit TRBD1. The V and J ends lost 5 bases and 3 bases, in that order; junction bases with no gene match: 9. The CDR3 contains 15 residues. CDR1 is LGHDT and CDR2 is YNNKEL in the germline V gene (reference sequence). The DNA for the CDR3 is TGTGCCAGCAGCTTCGAGACAGGGATTGACACTGAAGCTTTCTTT. Its translation is CASSFETGIDTEAFF.

This clone was detected only a few times. This sequence joins TRBV2 and TRBJ2-3; D is possibly TRBD2 (5 bases). V shed 3 bases and J shed 6 bases, with 13 bases lying between them. The CDR3 has 14 amino acids. CDR1 and CDR2 (germline): SNHLY, FYNNEI. CDR3 sequence reads: CASSDSPGGDTQYF. The CDR3 DNA reads as TGTGCCAGCAGTGACAGCCCCGGCGGGGATACGCAGTATTTT.

This chain uses TRBV6-6 with TRBJ2-5; D is possibly TRBD1 (6 bases). The CDR3 loop spans 14 amino acids. Trimming stripped 4 bases from V and 2 bases from J, with 11 bases between. The germline V gene has CDR1 MNHNY and CDR2 SVGAGI (reference sequence). The CDR3 DNA reads as TGTGCCAGCAGTTTGATGGGGGCACAAGAGACCCAGTACTTC. It is translated as CASSLMGAQETQYF.

The V call is TRBV3-1 (or the pseudogene TRBV3-2), the J call TRBJ2-5; 8 bases match TRBD1. The CDR3 has 13 residues. Per the germline V gene, CDR1 is LGHDT and CDR2 is YNNKEL (reference sequence). Unmatched junction bases numbered 3, after V lost 4 bases and J lost 5 bases. Written as DNA, the CDR3 is TGTGCCAGCAGCCGCACAGGGGGGGAGACCCAGTACTTC. This gives the protein CASSRTGGETQYF.

The CDR3 protein is CASSSTGVAQHF. The CDR3 bases are TGTGCCAGCAGCTCGACAGGGGTTGCCCAGCATTTT. This rearrangement joins TRBV7-9 to TRBJ1-5, with 8 bases identical to TRBD1. J lost 11 bases, V lost 4 bases, and 4 bases had no gene match. Germline V CDR1 and CDR2: SEHNR, FQNEAQ (reference sequence). CDR3 length: 12 residues.

In its sample, this clone was seen many times. The chain carries TRBV4-1 and TRBJ2-7, with 11 bases matching TRBD2. Trimming at V came to 0 bases and at J to 5 bases, leaving 15 bases not matched to a gene. The CDR3 is made up of 19 amino acids. Germline CDR1 and CDR2: MGHRA and YSYEKL. CDR3: CASSQDLIAGGPFVDEQYF. The CDR3 nucleotides read TGCGCCAGCAGCCAAGATCTTATAGCGGGGGGGCCCTTCGTGGACGAGCAGTACTTC.

This clone was recorded only once. The rearrangement joins TRBV6-2 or TRBV6-3 to TRBJ2-1; 9 positions agree with TRBD2. The germline gives CDR1 MNHEY, CDR2 SVGEGT. The CDR3 is 15 residues long. V shed 6 bases and J 7 bases; nucleotides not matched to a gene: 10. CDR3 sequence reads: CASSKTSGSGNEQFF. The DNA for the CDR3 is TGTGCCAGCAGCAAGACTAGCGGTTCTGGGAATGAGCAGTTCTTC.

The V gene is TRBV7-3, the J gene TRBJ1-1; weak D call: TRBD1 (5 bases). The CDR3 is 14 residues long. The germline V and J ends were trimmed by 3 bases and 3 bases, with 11 bases remaining between them. The germline V gene encodes CDR1 SGHTA and CDR2 FQGTGA. The CDR3 sequence: CASSFSGPDTEAFF. The CDR3 coding sequence is TGTGCCAGCAGCTTTTCAGGGCCGGACACTGAAGCTTTCTTT.

The chain joins TRBV7-3 to TRBJ2-2, with 8 bases aligning to TRBD1. The CDR3 extends over 16 amino acids. Germline CDR1 is SGHTA and CDR2 is FQGTGA. The J segment lost 4 bases and the V segment lost 5 bases, leaving 9 bases of the junction unmatched. The DNA for the CDR3 is TGTGCCAGCAGCGACTGGGACAGGCCTGGCACCGGGGAGCTGTTTTTT. Translation gives CASSDWDRPGTGELFF. The variable domain in full, completed from reference TRBV7-3 and TRBJ2-2, reads GAGVSQTPSNKVTEKGKYVELRCDPISGHTALYWYRQSLGQGPEFLIYFQGTGAADDSGLPNDRFFAVRPEGSVSTLKIQRTERGDSAVYLCASSDWDRPGTGELFFGEGSRLTVL.

This clone was detected once. The rearrangement links TRBV2 to TRBJ2-5; TRBD1 might be the D (6 bases). The CDR3 length is 15 residues. The germline V and J ends were trimmed by 4 bases and 2 bases, with 14 bases remaining between them. Germline V CDR1 and CDR2: SNHLY, FYNNEI. In DNA, the CDR3 is TGTGCCAGCAGTGGTATACAGGGAACACAAGAGACCCAGTACTTC. It encodes CASSGIQGTQETQYF.

The chain is built from TRBV11-3 and TRBJ2-5; D is perhaps TRBD2 (7 bases). The V gene's germline CDR1 is SGHNT and CDR2 YENEEA. CDR3 length: 15 residues. The germline V and J ends were trimmed by 5 bases and 5 bases, with 18 bases remaining between them. The CDR3: CASSPRTRGKETQYF. DNA for the CDR3: TGTGCCAGCAGCCCGAGGACTAGGGGGAAGGAGACCCAGTACTTC.

V and J are TRBV7-9 and TRBJ2-7, with 16 bases matching TRBD2. The CDR3 runs 18 residues. Trimming cost V 4 bases and J 2 bases; bases outside gene matches: 8. Germline V lookup: CDR1 SEHNR, CDR2 FQNEAQ (reference sequence). Here the CDR3 reads CASSSGTSGGAPTYEQYF. The CDR3 DNA sequence: TGTGCCAGCAGCTCCGGGACTAGCGGGGGGGCCCCAACCTACGAGCAGTACTTC.

This clone was found once. V and J are TRBV4-1 and TRBJ2-3; TRBD2 is a possible D gene (5 bases). Germline V gives CDR1 MGHRA, CDR2 YSYEKL. The CDR3 has 14 amino acids. V was cut by 3 bases and J by 6 bases, with 13 bases left in between. The CDR3 region is CASSQTTPPDTQYF. In DNA form, the CDR3 reads TGCGCCAGCAGCCAGACTACCCCCCCGGATACGCAGTATTTT.

The CDR3 is CSVVLAFGTDTQYF. The DNA of the CDR3 is TGCAGCGTTGTGTTAGCGTTCGGCACAGATACGCAGTATTTT. The chain employs TRBV29-1 and TRBJ2-3, with TRBD2 as a possible D gene (5 bases). The CDR3 has 14 residues. The germline V gene has CDR1 SQVTM and CDR2 ANQGSEA. V gave up 4 bases and J gave up 1 base, with 12 bases separating them.

V is TRBV9 and J is TRBJ2-5; D is perhaps TRBD1 (5 bases). Germline V gene data show CDR1 as SGDLS and CDR2 as YYNGEE. CDR3 length equals 14 residues. Trimming left V 3 bases short and J 4 bases short, with 13 bases between. CDR3 sequence: CASSAWGQGETQYF. The CDR3 DNA reads TGTGCCAGCAGCGCCTGGGGCCAGGGAGAGACCCAGTACTTC.

The rearrangement joins TRBV5-1 to TRBJ1-2; D possibly corresponds to TRBD1 (5 bases). The V end was cut by 4 bases, the J end by 2 bases, with 9 bases between. The CDR3 consists of 13 residues. Per germline, CDR1 SGHRS and CDR2 YFSETQ. Here the CDR3 reads CASSPDRNYGYTF. CDR3 bases: TGCGCCAGCAGCCCCGACAGAAACTATGGCTACACCTTC.

Only a few counts were recorded for this clone. The rearrangement joins TRBV7-8 to TRBJ2-5; D unresolved. Per germline, CDR1 SGHVS and CDR2 FQNEAQ. The CDR3 has 16 amino acids. V gave up 1 base and J gave up 3 bases, with 15 bases separating them. CDR3 protein: CASSLVVTALKETQYF. The CDR3, as DNA: TGTGCCAGCAGCTTAGTGGTTACGGCACTAAAAGAGACCCAGTACTTC.

This clone was observed a few times. The V and J genes are TRBV27 and TRBJ1-5, with D possibly TRBD1 on 6 matching bases. CDR1 is MNHEY, CDR2 SMNVEV, per germline (reference sequence). The CDR3 has 16 residues. V dropped 8 bases and J dropped 0 bases, with 17 bases sitting between them. CDR3 DNA: TGTGCCAGCCGTTCGGGGGGGGGCTATAGCAATCAGCCCCAGCATTTT. Protein product: CASRSGGGYSNQPQHF.

The V and J genes are TRBV15 and TRBJ2-4; maybe TRBD1 (5 bases). CDR1 is LNHNV and CDR2 is YYDKDF in the germline V gene (reference sequence). The length of the CDR3 is 15 residues. V lost 4 bases and J lost 6, with 16 bases in between. CDR3 loop: CATSTRQNIGNIQYF. CDR3 sequence (DNA): TGTGCCACCAGCACCCGACAGAATATAGGAAACATTCAGTACTTC.

The V gene is TRBV6-1, the J gene TRBJ1-6, with D possibly TRBD1 on 6 matching bases. This CDR3 comprises 15 residues. The germline V gene has CDR1 MNHNS and CDR2 SASEGT. Trimming left V 0 bases short and J 8 bases short, with 11 bases between. The chain's CDR3 is CASSEAAQGYSPLHF. DNA of the CDR3: TGTGCCAGCAGTGAAGCAGCACAGGGATATTCACCCCTCCACTTT.

CDR3 nucleotide sequence: TGCGCCAGCAGCTTGGATCAGCGGGGGGGAGAGACCCAGTACTTC. It translates to CASSLDQRGGETQYF. V is TRBV5-1 and J is TRBJ2-5; 10 bases agree with TRBD2. This CDR3 is built from 15 residues. CDR1 is SGHRS, CDR2 YFSETQ, per germline. V lost 0 bases to trimming and J lost 4 bases; unmatched junction nucleotides: 3. The full variable domain, rest sourced from reference TRBV5-1 and TRBJ2-5, is KAGVTQTPRYLIKTRGQQVTLSCSPISGHRSVSWYQQTPGQGLQFLFEYFSETQRNKGNFPGRFSGRQFSNSRSEMNVSTLELGDSALYLCASSLDQRGGETQYFGPGTRLLVL.

This rearrangement joins TRBV6-5 to TRBJ1-2; D ambiguous. V gave up 5 bases and J gave up 4 bases, with 8 bases separating them. The CDR3 contains 12 residues. Germline values: CDR1 MNHEY, CDR2 SVGAGI. The CDR3 loop is CASSITGYGYTF. The DNA of the CDR3 is TGTGCCAGCAGTATAACGGGCTATGGCTACACCTTC.

V and J are TRBV5-1 and TRBJ1-3; 9 bases match TRBD1. This CDR3 region has 14 residues. Germline trimming cut 3 bases from V and 3 bases from J; bases unmatched to any gene: 1. Germline V lookup: CDR1 SGHRS, CDR2 YFSETQ. The chain's CDR3 is CASSWGQGGNTIYF. CDR3 coding DNA: TGCGCCAGCAGCTGGGGACAGGGTGGAAACACCATATATTTT.

V gene TRBV7-2 combines with J gene TRBJ1-5, with 8 nucleotides matching TRBD1. This CDR3 is built from 16 residues. Per germline, CDR1 SGHTA and CDR2 FQGNSA. With V trimmed by 5 bases and J by 0 bases, 6 bases remained unmatched. This CDR3 reads CASSLQGVDSNQPQHF. CDR3 coding DNA: TGTGCCAGCAGCCTACAGGGGGTCGATAGCAATCAGCCCCAGCATTTT.

The rearrangement uses TRBV2 and TRBJ2-2, with 9 positions matching TRBD2. V shed 8 bases and J 6 bases; nucleotides not matched to a gene: 4. In germline, CDR1 is SNHLY, CDR2 FYNNEI. This CDR3 region has 13 residues. CDR3 loop: CASGLASPGELFF. CDR3 coding DNA: TGTGCCAGCGGACTAGCGTCGCCCGGGGAGCTGTTTTTT.

The gene calls are TRBV6-5 and TRBJ1-4; TRBD1 agrees at 9 bases. The J segment lost 5 bases and the V segment lost 7 bases, leaving 8 bases of the junction unmatched. CDR1 and CDR2 from the germline V gene are MNHEY and SVGAGI. The CDR3 is made up of 15 amino acids. The CDR3 DNA follows: TGTGCCAGCACCGGAGCCGGGACAGGGAATGAAAAACTGTTTTTT. It codes for CASTGAGTGNEKLFF.